The 25 T cell receptor beta chains in this list originate from one sample, sequenced in a study of cytomegalovirus exposure and HLA in healthy donors. A multiplex PCR was run with 60 Vbeta primers and 13 Jbeta primers. TCRdb's table, derived via immunoSEQ multiplex PCR, lists solely in-frame clones and lacks some. This table holds some 120,000 clones, around 75% found once. The specimen was PBMCs. The receptors derive from a woman in her forties or fifties in good health and CMV-seronegative.

This clone showed up just a few times. The chain has TRBV28 and TRBJ1-2; tentative D call: TRBD1 (5 bases). Germline V gives CDR1 MDHEN, CDR2 SYDVKM. The germline V and J ends were trimmed by 5 bases and 3 bases, with 16 bases remaining between them. CDR3 length: 15 amino acids. CDR3 residues: CASSPVSGLDYGYTF. In nucleotides, the CDR3 is TGTGCCAGCAGTCCCGTTTCGGGACTAGACTATGGCTACACCTTC.

This rearrangement joins TRBV9 to TRBJ2-7; TRBD1 agrees at 8 bases. Germline V gene data show CDR1 as SGDLS and CDR2 as YYNGEE. V was clipped by 4 bases and J by 3 bases; unmatched bases: 6. This CDR3 has 14 residues. The CDR3 spells CASSPGTGLYEQYF. The CDR3 DNA sequence: TGTGCCAGCAGCCCCGGGACAGGCCTCTACGAGCAGTACTTC. The full variable domain, rest sourced from reference TRBV9 and TRBJ2-7, is DSGVTQTPKHLITATGQRVTLRCSPRSGDLSVYWYQQSLDQGLQFLIQYYNGEERAKGNILERFSAQQFPDLHSELNLSSLELGDSALYFCASSPGTGLYEQYFGPGTRLTVT.

The chain carries TRBV27 and TRBJ2-1; no reliable D call. The CDR3 has 13 amino acids. From germline, CDR1 is MNHEY and CDR2 SMNVEV (reference sequence). The ends were cut back, 6 bases at V and 0 bases at J, with 6 bases in the middle. The CDR3 nucleotides are TGTGCCAGCAGGGAGTTCTCCTACAATGAGCAGTTCTTC. Its translation: CASREFSYNEQFF.

The gene calls are TRBV27 and TRBJ2-1; tentative D call: TRBD2 (5 bases). V shed 3 bases and J shed 0 bases, with 9 bases lying between them. The CDR3 loop spans 15 amino acids. Germline CDR1 and CDR2: MNHEY and SMNVEV (reference sequence). The chain's CDR3 is CASSFTGSSYNEQFF. CDR3 nucleotides: TGTGCCAGCAGTTTTACGGGGAGCTCCTACAATGAGCAGTTCTTC.

This clone has only a few counts. The V call is TRBV7-9, the J call TRBJ2-5, with D possibly matching TRBD1 (6 bases). Germline CDR1 and CDR2: SEHNR and FQNEAQ (reference sequence). This CDR3 is built from 13 residues. V lost 6 bases and J 3 bases, leaving 11 bases between the germline ends. The CDR3 coding sequence is TGTGCCAGCAGACAACAGGGCGAAGAGACCCAGTACTTC. The encoded protein is CASRQQGEETQYF.

V is TRBV27 and J is TRBJ2-3; no definite D call. Germline lookup yields CDR1 MNHEY and CDR2 SMNVEV (reference sequence). The CDR3 spans 11 residues. Trimming stripped 5 bases from V and 5 bases from J, with 5 bases between. CDR3 amino acids: CASSALDTQYF. In nucleotides, the CDR3 is TGTGCCAGCAGTGCGTTAGATACGCAGTATTTT.

J is TRBJ2-7 and V is TRBV28, with D possibly being TRBD1 (6 bases). Trimming pared 4 bases from V and 2 bases from J, leaving 6 bases between. CDR3 size: 12 residues. Germline V gives CDR1 MDHEN, CDR2 SYDVKM. As DNA, the CDR3 is TGTGCCAGCAGTTACAGGGCCTACGAGCAGTACTTC. This translates into CASSYRAYEQYF.

This clone was recorded once. The chain joins TRBV6-5 to TRBJ2-3, with 7 bases that match TRBD2. The V gene end was trimmed by 7 bases and the J gene end by 1 base; junction bases not matched to a gene: 8. CDR3 length: 15 amino acids. Germline CDR1 and CDR2: MNHEY and SVGAGI. The CDR3 DNA reads as TGTGCCAGCACCCGACGGCTAGCGGGCACAGATACGCAGTATTTT. Protein product: CASTRRLAGTDTQYF.

This clone came up a few times. The V call is TRBV18, the J call TRBJ2-1; D is uncertain. The ends were cut back, 1 base at V and 6 bases at J, with 7 bases in the middle. The CDR3 has 13 amino acids. CDR1 KGHSH and CDR2 LQKENI come from the germline V gene. This CDR3 reads CASSPLLGNEQFF. CDR3 nucleotides: TGTGCCAGCTCACCACTTCTCGGCAATGAGCAGTTCTTC.

This clone was detected a few times. V is TRBV19 and J is TRBJ2-7; TRBD2 is a possible D gene (6 bases). CDR3 length: 14 residues. Trimming left V 5 bases short and J 2 bases short, with 13 bases between. Germline V lookup: CDR1 LNHDA, CDR2 SQIVND (reference sequence). CDR3 sequence (DNA): TGTGCCAGTAGTGCGGGGCCCAGAGCCTACGAGCAGTACTTC. This gives the protein CASSAGPRAYEQYF.

A single count supports this clone. One junction end does not reproduce the germline sequence, and a read error may be involved. This chain links TRBV29-1 with TRBJ2-1; 10 bases map to TRBD2. CDR1 and CDR2 (germline): SQVTM, ANQGSEA. The CDR3 extends over 15 amino acids. CDR3 amino acids: CSFEGASGSYGEQFF. Here the CDR3 DNA reads TGCAGCTTTGAGGGTGCTAGCGGGAGTTACGGTGAGCAGTTCTTC.

CDR3 DNA sequence: TGTGCCAGCAGCTTCCTAGCGGGGGGGGGAGAGACCCAGTACTTC. It yields the protein CASSFLAGGGETQYF. The chain is built from TRBV7-2 and TRBJ2-5; TRBD2 matches at 12 bases. Germline CDR1 is SGHTA and CDR2 is FQGNSA. The length of the CDR3 is 15 residues. The V gene end was trimmed by 3 bases and the J gene end by 4 bases; junction bases not matched to a gene: 3.

Here the CDR3 DNA reads TGTGCCAGCAGCGGACAGGGCGGTGGACAGCCCCAGCATTTT. Translating gives CASSGQGGGQPQHF. V and J are TRBV27 and TRBJ1-5; 8 nucleotides match TRBD1. Losses at the gene ends were 6 bases for V and 7 bases for J; bases not matched to a gene: 8. This CDR3 spans 14 amino acids. CDR1 and CDR2 (germline): MNHEY, SMNVEV (reference sequence).

This chain links TRBV28 with TRBJ2-7; TRBD1 agrees at 8 bases. Per the germline V gene, CDR1 is MDHEN and CDR2 is SYDVKM. The CDR3 has 15 amino acids. V trimming: 6 bases; J trimming: 2 bases; junction bases outside the gene matches: 9. CDR3 nucleotide sequence: TGTGCCAGCAGCCCTCCCCCGGACAGGGCCTACGAGCAGTACTTC. This gives the protein CASSPPPDRAYEQYF.

The chain is built from TRBV28 and TRBJ2-5, with TRBD1 matching over 9 bases. V trimming: 6 bases; J trimming: 5 bases; junction bases outside the gene matches: 4. Germline V lookup: CDR1 MDHEN, CDR2 SYDVKM. The CDR3 runs 13 residues. DNA for the CDR3: TGTGCCAGCAGAGGACAGGGGTGGGAGACCCAGTACTTC. Protein: CASRGQGWETQYF.

J is TRBJ1-1 and V is TRBV7-3; 7 bases line up with TRBD1. The CDR3 loop spans 14 amino acids. Trimming at V came to 6 bases and at J to 4 bases, leaving 8 bases not matched to a gene. Germline V CDR1 and CDR2: SGHTA, FQGTGA. This CDR3 is CASRDTGDATEAFF. CDR3 in DNA: TGTGCCAGCAGAGATACAGGGGATGCCACTGAAGCTTTCTTT.

The table lists this clone with a few counts. The CDR3 here is CASSSGGSSLEQYF. The CDR3 bases are TGTGCCAGCAGTTCGGGCGGGAGTTCCCTCGAGCAGTACTTC. V usage is TRBV28 and J usage is TRBJ2-7; 7 nucleotides align to TRBD2. This CDR3 comprises 14 residues. CDR1 is MDHEN and CDR2 is SYDVKM in the germline V gene. V trimming: 4 bases; J trimming: 6 bases; junction bases outside the gene matches: 9.

The chain combines TRBV2 with TRBJ2-1; no reliable D call. Trimming stripped 8 bases from V and 4 bases from J, with 6 bases between. The CDR3 covers 11 residues. Germline CDR1 is SNHLY and CDR2 is FYNNEI. CDR3 protein: CASALYNEQFF. The CDR3 DNA reads as TGTGCCAGCGCGCTTTACAATGAGCAGTTCTTC.

The gene calls are TRBV9 and TRBJ2-1; D is undetermined. Looked up from germline, CDR1 is SGDLS and CDR2 is YYNGEE. The CDR3 has 17 residues. V was trimmed by 3 bases and J by 0 bases, leaving 16 bases between them. The DNA of the CDR3 is TGTGCCAGCAGCGCCCAATCATCCTCGAGCTCCTACAATGAGCAGTTCTTC. Residues: CASSAQSSSSSYNEQFF.

The chain uses TRBV15 and TRBJ2-7; TRBD1 might be the D (6 bases). V lost 0 bases and J 2 bases, leaving 8 bases between the germline ends. The germline gives CDR1 LNHNV, CDR2 YYDKDF (reference sequence). The CDR3 is 14 residues long. The CDR3: CATSRDRGPYEQYF. The CDR3 DNA sequence: TGTGCCACCAGCAGAGACAGGGGACCCTACGAGCAGTACTTC. The variable domain in full, completed from reference TRBV15 and TRBJ2-7, reads DAMVIQNPRYQVTQFGKPVTLSCSQTLNHNVMYWYQQKSSQAPKLLFHYYDKDFNNEADTPDNFQSRRPNTSFCFLDIRSPGLGDTAMYLCATSRDRGPYEQYFGPGTRLTVT.

This chain links TRBV5-1 with TRBJ2-3, with 11 bases matching TRBD2. CDR3 length: 15 residues. Germline lookup yields CDR1 SGHRS and CDR2 YFSETQ. V lost 2 bases, J lost 4 bases, and 3 bases stayed unmatched. CDR3 sequence reads: CASSLLAGVADTQYF. CDR3 nucleotide sequence: TGCGCCAGCAGCTTACTAGCGGGAGTGGCAGATACGCAGTATTTT.

J is TRBJ2-3 and V is TRBV14; perhaps TRBD1 as D (6 bases). Germline CDR1 reads SGHDN; CDR2 reads FVKESK. V was pared by 4 bases and J by 3 bases, with 8 bases between. There are 13 residues in the CDR3. The CDR3 region is CASSLQGTDTQYF. CDR3 bases: TGTGCCAGCAGCCTTCAGGGGACAGATACGCAGTATTTT.

The V and J genes are TRBV6-5 and TRBJ2-2; D gene ambiguous. CDR3 length equals 15 residues. Germline V gene data show CDR1 as MNHEY and CDR2 as SVGAGI. The V gene lost 5 bases and the J gene lost 6 bases, with 16 bases spanning the gap. The CDR3 nucleotides are TGTGCCAGCAGTCATTCTTTGGGCGTCCCCGGGGAGCTGTTTTTT. Translating it yields CASSHSLGVPGELFF.

This clone was found a few times. The rearrangement uses TRBV6-6 and TRBJ2-3, with 11 bases that match TRBD2. The CDR3 contains 15 residues. Trimming at V came to 6 bases and at J to 4 bases, leaving 6 bases not matched to a gene. Germline V lookup: CDR1 MNHNY, CDR2 SVGAGI (reference sequence). In DNA, the CDR3 is TGTGCCAGCAGGATAGCGGGAGGGCGGGCAGATACGCAGTATTTT. Its translation is CASRIAGGRADTQYF.

The chain combines TRBV19 with TRBJ1-5, with TRBD1 matching 7 bases. CDR1 and CDR2 from the germline V gene are LNHDA and SQIVND (reference sequence). With V trimmed by 6 bases and J by 7 bases, 6 bases remained unmatched. CDR3 length: 13 amino acids. CDR3: CASSQDREQPQHF. The CDR3, as DNA: TGTGCCAGTAGCCAAGACAGGGAACAGCCCCAGCATTTT. Variable domain in full (rest from reference TRBV19 and TRBJ1-5): DGGITQSPKYLFRKEGQNVTLSCEQNLNHDAMYWYRQDPGQGLRLIYYSQIVNDFQKGDIAEGYSVSREKKESFPLTVTSAQKNPTAFYLCASSQDREQPQHFGDGTRLSIL.